This T cell receptor beta chain was captured by sequencing in a study of blood T cell repertoires in COVID-19. Study-wide context: Spain, Italy and the United States supplied samples that represented acute and convalescent COVID-19.

The CDR3 contains 16 residues. V dropped 2 bases and J dropped 2 bases, with 12 bases sitting between them. Germline CDR1 and CDR2: KGHSH and LQKENI. Study processing details: Quantification of nucleated cells was approximated via reference gene primer amplification. TCRdb's copy holds only in-frame clones and misses some; the assay was immunoSEQ multiplex PCR. The V and J calls and clone size were taken over from that table, and D and trimming were inferred from the DNA. The sample lists under 250,000 clones; 84% were seen once. The receptor was derived from a woman in her forties who had recovered from COVID-19. Sequencing input: peripheral blood. The rearrangement joins TRBV18 to TRBJ2-2, with D perhaps matching TRBD1 (6 bases). CDR3 sequence (DNA): TGTGCCAGCTCACCAGGGACACGTCACAACACCGGGGAGCTGTTTTTT. Translation: CASSPGTRHNTGELFF.